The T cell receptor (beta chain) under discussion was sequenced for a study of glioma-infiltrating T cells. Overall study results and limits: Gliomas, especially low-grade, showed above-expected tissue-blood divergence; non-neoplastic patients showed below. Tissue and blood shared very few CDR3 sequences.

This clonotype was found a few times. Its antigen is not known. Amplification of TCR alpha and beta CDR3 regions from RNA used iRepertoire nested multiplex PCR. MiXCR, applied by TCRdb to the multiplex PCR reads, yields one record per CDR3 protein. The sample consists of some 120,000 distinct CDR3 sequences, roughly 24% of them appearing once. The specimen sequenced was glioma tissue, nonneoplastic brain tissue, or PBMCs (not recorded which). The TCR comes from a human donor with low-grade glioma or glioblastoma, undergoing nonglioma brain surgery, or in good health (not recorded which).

Written as DNA, the CDR3 is TGTGCTAGTGGTTTGGTACGGACTAGCGGGGGCTCCTACGAGCAGTACTTC. Its translation is CASGLVRTSGGSYEQYF. The genes are TRBV12-5 and TRBJ2-7, with 13 bases matching TRBD2. The CDR3 is made up of 17 amino acids. J lost 0 bases, V lost 0 bases, and 2 bases had no gene match. Germline loops: CDR1 LGHNT, CDR2 FRNRAP.